This T cell receptor (beta chain) was documented in a study of cytomegalovirus exposure and HLA in healthy donors. In the PCR, 60 Vbeta and 13 Jbeta primers were used. Generated by immunoSEQ multiplex PCR, the TCRdb table keeps only in-frame clones and is missing some. The table lists approximately 160,000 clones, around 74% of them singletons. V lost 4 bases to trimming and J lost 5 bases; unmatched junction nucleotides: 9. CDR1 is SEHNR, CDR2 FQNEAQ, per germline (reference sequence). The CDR3 totals 16 residues. The chain couples TRBV7-9 to TRBJ2-1; 9 nucleotides align to TRBD2. The sequenced sample consisted of PBMCs. This receptor was taken from a man in his late teens or twenties in good health and CMV-seronegative. The CDR3 DNA sequence: TGTGCCAGCAGCTCCGTCGCTAGCGGGACCCACAATGAGCAGTTCTTC. Amino acid sequence: CASSSVASGTHNEQFF.